These 30 T cell receptor beta chains came from one sample sequenced in a study of STAT3 mutations in large granular lymphocyte leukemia. Overall study findings and caveats: At least one immunodominant TCR beta clonotype appeared in every T-cell large granular lymphocyte leukemia patient.

Some clones are missing from TCRdb's copy, which holds only in-frame ones; the method was immunoSEQ multiplex PCR. The repertoire includes about 7,700 clones, 75% of them detected once, and about 25% sits in the top ten. These TCRs' antigens remain unknown. The sequencing sample was made of peripheral blood mononuclear cells. The receptors were gathered from a woman aged 40-49 years with T-cell large granular lymphocyte leukemia. Some clones in this sample may be carry-over from other donors' samples.

The chain combines TRBV7-9 with TRBJ1-4, with TRBD1 identical over 10 bases. The germline V gene encodes CDR1 SEHNR and CDR2 FQNEAQ (reference sequence). The length of the CDR3 is 16 residues. Trimming removed 2 bases from V and 2 bases from J; junction bases left unmatched: 2. The CDR3 here is CASSLRQGATNEKLFF. CDR3 DNA sequence: TGTGCCAGCAGCTTACGACAGGGGGCTACTAATGAAAAACTGTTTTTT.

V gene TRBV18 combines with J gene TRBJ2-2, with D possibly being TRBD2 (5 bases). Germline assignment: CDR1 KGHSH and CDR2 LQKENI. V was trimmed by 3 bases and J by 2 bases, leaving 7 bases between them. This CDR3 is 14 amino acids long. CDR3 sequence reads: CASSPSVNTGELFF. CDR3 coding DNA: TGTGCCAGCTCACCTAGCGTTAACACCGGGGAGCTGTTTTTT.

This chain uses TRBV5-1 with TRBJ2-1, with D maybe TRBD1 (5 bases). Germline CDR1 SGHRS, CDR2 YFSETQ. This CDR3 is built from 12 residues. V was cut by 8 bases and J by 5 bases, with 11 bases left in between. CDR3 protein: CASGAWNNEQFF. CDR3 DNA: TGCGCCAGTGGGGCCTGGAACAATGAGCAGTTCTTC.

The chain has TRBV6-5 and TRBJ2-7, with TRBD2 identical over 9 bases. Germline values: CDR1 MNHEY, CDR2 SVGAGI. J was trimmed by 2 bases and V by 0 bases; bases with no gene match: 2. The CDR3 contains 15 residues. The CDR3 region has the DNA TGTGCCAGCAGTTACTCAGCGGGGGGTCCCTACGAGCAGTACTTC. Its protein product is CASSYSAGGPYEQYF.

The V gene is TRBV4-2, the J gene TRBJ2-5; 9 bases are shared with TRBD2. This CDR3 has 15 residues. V was pared by 0 bases and J by 1 base, with 0 bases of the junction left unmatched. CDR1 and CDR2 from the germline V gene are LGHNA and YNFKEQ. For the CDR3, the DNA is TGTGCCAGCAGCCAAGAGCGGGGGGGCCAAGAGACCCAGTACTTC. It specifies CASSQERGGQETQYF.

This clone is categorized as hyperexpanded. The chain has TRBV5-1 and TRBJ1-1; the D gene is possibly TRBD1 (6 bases). V was clipped by 4 bases and J by 0 bases, with 19 bases between them. Germline V gene sequence: CDR1 SGHRS, CDR2 YFSETQ. The CDR3 runs 17 residues. The CDR3 is CASSLTNGGDMNTEAFF. CDR3 in DNA: TGCGCCAGCAGCCTAACGAACGGTGGGGACATGAACACTGAAGCTTTCTTT.

V and J are TRBV7-9 and TRBJ2-2, with D perhaps matching TRBD2 (5 bases). Germline V gives CDR1 SEHNR, CDR2 FQNEAQ (reference sequence). V lost 4 bases to trimming and J lost 6 bases, with 21 bases between them. The CDR3 runs to 17 residues. The CDR3 DNA reads TGTGCCAGCAGCTACCCGACTTGGGCTAGCTCGGCCGGGGAGCTGTTTTTT. Protein product: CASSYPTWASSAGELFF.

This chain links TRBV18 with TRBJ2-5; D not resolved. The germline V gene has CDR1 KGHSH and CDR2 LQKENI. The CDR3 is 13 residues long. The V gene lost 4 bases and the J gene lost 3 bases, with 9 bases spanning the gap. CDR3: CASSQGLEETQYF. The CDR3 region has the DNA TGTGCCAGCTCACAAGGGCTGGAAGAGACCCAGTACTTC.

This chain uses TRBV5-1 with TRBJ2-5; 7 bases are a match to TRBD2. CDR1 and CDR2 (germline): SGHRS, YFSETQ. There are 14 residues in the CDR3. Trimming took 3 bases from V and 4 from J; bases not matched to a gene: 6. The CDR3 reads CASSYNGGRETQYF. The CDR3 nucleotides read TGCGCCAGCAGCTACAACGGGGGGAGAGAGACCCAGTACTTC.

The chain is built from TRBV7-9 and TRBJ1-1, with D hard to call. Germline values: CDR1 SEHNR, CDR2 FQNEAQ (reference sequence). The CDR3 is 13 amino acids. V shed 0 bases and J shed 10 bases, with 12 bases lying between them. The CDR3: CASSLALGGVAFF. CDR3 bases: TGTGCCAGCAGCTTAGCGCTTGGCGGGGTAGCTTTCTTT. The entire variable domain, with the rest obtained from reference TRBV7-9 and TRBJ1-1, is as follows: DTGVSQNPRHKITKRGQNVTFRCDPISEHNRLYWYRQTLGQGPEFLTYFQNEAQLEKSRLLSDRFSAERPKGSFSTLEIQRTEQGDSAMYLCASSLALGGVAFFGQGTRLTVV.

Only one count was recorded for this clone. The rearrangement links TRBV27 to TRBJ2-7, with 10 bases aligning to TRBD1. CDR1 is MNHEY and CDR2 is SMNVEV in the germline V gene (reference sequence). Trimming removed 4 bases from V and 2 bases from J; junction bases left unmatched: 8. The CDR3 loop spans 16 amino acids. CDR3 region: CASSSAAGTGAYEQYF. CDR3 nucleotide sequence: TGTGCCAGCAGTTCCGCGGCCGGGACAGGGGCCTACGAGCAGTACTTC.

The gene calls are TRBV5-1 and TRBJ1-2; D call uncertain. V was pared by 1 base and J by 4 bases, with 8 bases between. Germline V lookup: CDR1 SGHRS, CDR2 YFSETQ. The CDR3 length is 13 residues. The CDR3 spells CASSLSQPYGYTF. CDR3 sequence (DNA): TGCGCCAGCAGCTTGTCGCAACCCTATGGCTACACCTTC.

The chain is built from TRBV6-5 and TRBJ1-2; 7 bases agree with TRBD1. Trimming took 6 bases from V and 3 from J; bases not matched to a gene: 7. The CDR3 extends over 14 amino acids. The germline V gene has CDR1 MNHEY and CDR2 SVGAGI. CDR3: CASSPVGTDYGYTF. The CDR3 region has the DNA TGTGCCAGCAGCCCAGTCGGGACAGACTATGGCTACACCTTC.

A remark on this clone: One junction end disagrees with the germline gene, perhaps due to a read error. This chain links TRBV30 with TRBJ2-7, with a weak D call TRBD2 (6 bases). CDR1 and CDR2 from the germline V gene are GTSNPN and SVGIG (reference sequence). The CDR3 contains 12 residues. The CDR3, as DNA: TGTGCGTGGAGGGTCAGGTCCTACGAGCAGTACTTC. This gives the protein CAWRVRSYEQYF.

The J gene is TRBJ2-7, the V gene TRBV30; D unresolved. Germline CDR1 and CDR2: GTSNPN and SVGIG (reference sequence). The CDR3 covers 13 residues. V dropped 0 bases and J dropped 0 bases, with 6 bases sitting between them. The CDR3 protein is CAWSVSASYEQYF. CDR3 nucleotide sequence: TGTGCCTGGAGTGTATCAGCCTCCTACGAGCAGTACTTC. Drawing the rest from reference TRBV30 and TRBJ2-7, the complete variable domain is SQTIHQWPATLVQPVGSPLSLECTVEGTSNPNLYWYRQAAGRGLQLLFYSVGIGQISSEVPQNLSASRPQDRQFILSSKKLLLSDSGFYLCAWSVSASYEQYFGPGTRLTVT.

The chain has TRBV5-1 and TRBJ1-1, with D possibly matching TRBD1 (6 bases). Looked up from germline, CDR1 is SGHRS and CDR2 is YFSETQ. V gave up 5 bases and J gave up 11 bases, with 22 bases separating them. There are 14 residues in the CDR3. The CDR3 sequence is CASRGIGTTEGAFF. The CDR3 coding sequence is TGCGCCAGCAGGGGAATCGGGACAACCGAGGGGGCTTTCTTT.

The rearrangement joins TRBV5-8 to TRBJ1-1, with 7 bases lining up with TRBD1. The CDR3 totals 15 residues. Trimming at V came to 6 bases and at J to 1 base, leaving 9 bases not matched to a gene. Germline CDR1 reads SGHTS; CDR2 reads YDEGEE. This CDR3 reads CASTIQGGSNTEAFF. CDR3 sequence (DNA): TGTGCCAGCACCATCCAGGGGGGTTCGAACACTGAAGCTTTCTTT.

The chain employs TRBV7-2 and TRBJ2-5; 10 bases map to TRBD2. The germline V gene has CDR1 SGHTA and CDR2 FQGNSA. The CDR3 spans 15 residues. V trimming: 6 bases; J trimming: 5 bases; junction bases outside the gene matches: 9. Written as DNA, the CDR3 is TGTGCCAGCAGACCCCCGTCAGCGGGAGGGGAGACCCAGTACTTC. Protein product: CASRPPSAGGETQYF. The complete variable domain, with remaining parts taken from reference TRBV7-2 and TRBJ2-5, reads GAGVSQSPSNKVTEKGKDVELRCDPISGHTALYWYRQSLGQGLEFLIYFQGNSAPDKSGLPSDRFSAERTGGSVSTLTIQRTQQEDSAVYLCASRPPSAGGETQYFGPGTRLLVL.

The V call is TRBV5-1, the J call TRBJ2-7, with 9 bases fitting TRBD1. The CDR3 runs 16 residues. The germline gives CDR1 SGHRS, CDR2 YFSETQ. Losses at the gene ends were 3 bases for V and 5 bases for J; bases not matched to a gene: 12. The CDR3 protein is CASSSGSGQGTNEQYF. Here the CDR3 DNA reads TGCGCCAGCAGCTCCGGTAGCGGACAGGGGACCAACGAGCAGTACTTC.

The chain couples TRBV5-1 to TRBJ2-3; 7 bases map to TRBD2. V lost 4 bases, J lost 2 bases, and 10 bases stayed unmatched. Germline V gene sequence: CDR1 SGHRS, CDR2 YFSETQ. The length of the CDR3 is 16 residues. CDR3 in DNA: TGCGCCAGCAGCGCCGTGGGAGGGCTCCTCACAGATACGCAGTATTTT. Its translation is CASSAVGGLLTDTQYF.

The CDR3 reads CASSGYKGLSAGYTF. For the CDR3, the DNA is TGTGCCAGCAGCGGATACAAGGGCCTTTCGGCTGGCTACACCTTC. The chain has TRBV9 and TRBJ1-2; D gene uncertain. This CDR3 has 15 amino acids. V dropped 3 bases and J dropped 7 bases, with 19 bases sitting between them. Germline V gene lookup returns CDR1 SGDLS and CDR2 YYNGEE.

This chain links TRBV20-1 with TRBJ1-2, with D unresolved. V was shortened by 5 bases and J by 0 bases, with 4 bases between the two germline ends. Looked up from germline, CDR1 is DFQATT and CDR2 is SNEGSKA (reference sequence). This CDR3 contains 11 residues. The CDR3 DNA sequence: TGCAGTGCTCTAACTAACTATGGCTACACCTTC. Translating it yields CSALTNYGYTF.

The chain employs TRBV30 and TRBJ1-2; possible D gene TRBD1, 5 bases. This CDR3 contains 15 residues. V was cut by 5 bases and J by 2 bases, with 18 bases left in between. CDR1 is GTSNPN and CDR2 is SVGIG in the germline V gene (reference sequence). CDR3 DNA: TGTGCCTGGGGCCCACACGGGACCGCCAACTATGGCTACACCTTC. Translated, it gives CAWGPHGTANYGYTF.

This clone was counted a single time. The V gene is TRBV29-1, the J gene TRBJ2-7; D possibly corresponds to TRBD1 (5 bases). V lost 0 bases, J lost 4 bases, and 13 bases lay in between. Germline V gives CDR1 SQVTM, CDR2 ANQGSEA. The CDR3 length is 14 residues. The DNA for the CDR3 is TGCAGCGTTGAAGACAGGGTACGAGGATACGAGCAGTACTTC. It codes for CSVEDRVRGYEQYF.

The genes are TRBV5-4 and TRBJ2-7; possibly TRBD1 for D (5 bases). V was shortened by 0 bases and J by 5 bases, with 18 bases between the two germline ends. This CDR3 is 16 amino acids long. The germline V gene has CDR1 SGHNT and CDR2 YYREEE (reference sequence). The CDR3 protein is CASSLDWGLDSHEQYF. The DNA of the CDR3 is TGTGCCAGCAGCTTGGATTGGGGCCTCGACAGCCACGAGCAGTACTTC.

The rearrangement uses TRBV5-1 and TRBJ1-2, with 7 bases matching TRBD1. The CDR3 has 14 amino acids. Trimming at V came to 4 bases and at J to 0 bases, leaving 3 bases not matched to a gene. Germline V gives CDR1 SGHRS, CDR2 YFSETQ. The CDR3 loop reads CASSAGTANYGYTF. The CDR3 bases are TGCGCCAGCAGCGCCGGGACAGCTAACTATGGCTACACCTTC.

V and J are TRBV13 and TRBJ1-5; the D gene is possibly TRBD1 (5 bases). Germline CDR1 and CDR2: PRHDT and FYEKMQ (reference sequence). V was clipped by 5 bases and J by 1 base, with 12 bases between them. The CDR3 spans 15 residues. The CDR3 loop reads CASSQGRGSNQPQHF. Written as DNA, the CDR3 is TGTGCCAGCAGCCAAGGACGGGGGAGCAATCAGCCCCAGCATTTT.

This chain connects TRBV30 to TRBJ2-3; D tentatively fits TRBD1 or TRBD2 (6 bases each). The CDR3 extends over 12 amino acids. CDR1 is GTSNPN and CDR2 is SVGIG in the germline V gene (reference sequence). V was pared by 4 bases and J by 4 bases, with 9 bases between. CDR3 DNA sequence: TGTGCCTGGAACAGGGACTCAGATACGCAGTATTTT. It codes for CAWNRDSDTQYF.

V is TRBV30 and J is TRBJ2-7; D is undetermined. CDR1 and CDR2 from the germline V gene are GTSNPN and SVGIG (reference sequence). The germline V and J ends were trimmed by 4 bases and 0 bases, with 16 bases remaining between them. This CDR3 is 15 amino acids long. The CDR3 loop is CAWTQLGLSSYEQYF. CDR3 DNA: TGTGCCTGGACCCAATTAGGGCTTAGCTCCTACGAGCAGTACTTC.

This clone was picked up a small number of times. The chain combines TRBV4-2 with TRBJ2-2; 7 bases are shared with TRBD2. Trimming at V came to 4 bases and at J to 1 base, leaving 3 bases not matched to a gene. Germline loops: CDR1 LGHNA, CDR2 YNFKEQ. The CDR3 is made up of 15 amino acids. CDR3 protein: CASSRASGNTGELFF. In nucleotides, the CDR3 is TGTGCCAGCAGCCGGGCTAGCGGGAACACCGGGGAGCTGTTTTTT.